This T cell receptor (beta chain) was captured by sequencing in a study of cytomegalovirus exposure and HLA in healthy donors listed by TCRdb under 2017. Notes on the research overall: According to an earlier analysis of 550 to 750 of the donors, about 179 million T cells yielded over 100 million unique TCR beta sequences and about 300 Gb of sequence data. Donor age, sex, ethnicity and CMV serostatus were compiled alongside the repertoire data. A later genetic analysis took genome-wide SNP genotypes for about three fifths of the 666 donors and used that subset as a discovery cohort. The study combined high-throughput TCR immunosequencing, statistical association of individual TCRs with disease status, and machine learning to predict cytomegalovirus infection status. The number of typed donors differed by locus: roughly 629-630 for A, B, C, DRB1 and DQB1; 500 to 550 for DQA1; around 610 for DPA1; and about 450 for DPB1. Of the roughly 390 genotyped donors, over 70% fell in the genetic ancestry cluster associated with self-reported Caucasian donors. Across 398 genotyped donors of the cohort, an average of roughly 250,000 unique TCR beta nucleotide sequences per donor were sequenced, and 15% to 20% of those sequences were non-productive. All discovery cohort repertoires had been generated on a single sequencing platform. Class I and class II HLA loci were covered by the typing at four-digit resolution. A later analysis re-examined previously published TCR beta repertoires from around 670 donors and added high-resolution HLA genotyping to investigate patterns of TCR occurrence. Along with the roughly 700-subject first cohort, a separate validation cohort of approximately 110 different subjects was used. An early release that covered some 640 HLA-typed donors contained about 290 gigabases of sequencing data and around 85 million unique TCR sequences. Because of strong linkage in the cohort, 5 or 6 DR-DQ haplotypes were treated as single units for association and clustering. The study aimed to test whether signatures of past pathogen exposure could be identified by cataloging public T cell receptors. To decide whether each TCR beta V gene segment behaved as functional or pseudogenic, an earlier analysis of approximately 600 of the donors relied on high-throughput TCR beta sequencing. In the later analysis, no new phenotypic data were used to find candidate immune exposures; instead, reliance was placed on TCR beta sequences and their occurrence across donors. Using immunosequencing, the study profiled T cell repertoires from 550 to 750 subjects and related those repertoires to cytomegalovirus serostatus.

The cohort comprised under 700 healthy bone marrow donors. At the time of sampling, every cohort member was nominally healthy, though immune exposures that went unrecorded were likely present. The donor tested CMV seropositive and was one of the 289 seropositive cohort members. A peripheral blood sample was collected from each donor, and TCR beta sequencing was performed on peripheral blood mononuclear cells. Genomic DNA was extracted from the blood cell samples with the Qiagen DNeasy Blood Extraction Kit. Receptors were amplified or captured by the immunoSEQ multiplex PCR assay. For the multiplex PCR, a mixture combining 60 forward primers for TCR Vbeta segments and 13 reverse primers for TCR Jbeta segments was used. The CDR3 region of rearranged TCR beta genes was amplified from genomic DNA by a multiplex PCR assay. The amplified TCR beta libraries were sequenced on the Illumina HiSeq System as 87-base-pair reads. Per the original workflow: A later analysis counted tens of millions of unique TCR beta chains across the 650 to 800 repertoires, and approximately 11 million of these chains were shared by at least two donors. Raw reads were error-corrected and collapsed into unique sequences with a nearest-neighbor algorithm that merged closely related sequences to remove PCR and sequencing errors. Alignment of CDR3 sequences to IMGT reference sequences was used to assign V, D and J gene segments. For a sequence to be retained, at least a six-nucleotide match to both a V gene segment and a J gene segment was required. Rearrangements were classified as productive when the CDR3 lacked stop codons and remained in frame with V and J, and all other rearrangements were classified as non-productive. Following IMGT convention, CDR3 was defined as the stretch from the second conserved V-encoded cysteine up to the conserved J-encoded phenylalanine. The earlier analysis of 550 to 650 of the donors excluded any sequence lacking an unambiguous match to a single V gene segment. An earlier analysis of 550 to 650 of the donors classified V segments as functional when productive rearrangements were above 56.7% and as segregating when the standard deviation between donors was above 5%. A statistical classification framework was developed to diagnose cytomegalovirus status using the catalog of TCR beta chain sequences. In a later analysis, V and J genes were assigned by comparing TCR nucleotide sequences against IMGT/GENE-DB human TR gene sequences. A later analysis assigned CDR3 sequences and most-parsimonious VDJ recombination scenarios with the TCRdist pipeline. A later analysis defined each TCR beta chain by its CDR3 amino acid sequence plus V-gene family, and excluded reads lacking a unique V-gene family. In a later analysis, some 600 highly shared, low-generation-probability nucleotide sequences were removed to address suspected cross-contamination and a sequencing artifact. For each public chain, a later analysis derived a clonal expansion index from normalized ranks of inferred template counts within each repertoire. Generation probabilities in a later analysis came from a VDJ recombination model fitted to out-of-frame rearrangements, and those results were checked against IGoR. In a later analysis, TCR-TCR, TCR-HLA and TCR-CMV co-occurrence was scored with hypergeometric tests, and a repertoire-size bias correction was applied to TCR pairs. False discovery rates were estimated in a later analysis by permuting HLA or CMV assignments 20 times. In a later analysis, co-occurring TCRs were grouped using DBSCAN, and TCRdist sequence similarity was added for clustering within HLA-allele-positive subsets. Co-occurrence clustering excluded repertoires with fewer than 30,000 or more than 120,000 public chains, plus five with anomalous nucleotide sharing. The source is immuneACCESS, and TCRdb retained only in-frame sequences with V and J called. Part of the clones is not carried over; for the studies checked, unresolved V genes explain less than half of this, and the remainder is unexplained. V and J calls and clone size are given by that table; D and trimming were obtained from the DNA. For this sample there are under 150,000 clones; 76% appear just once. Together, the top ten hold approximately 1.8% of the sample.

What the authors observed across the whole study: Most TCR sequences were observed very rarely across donors, whereas some public TCRs were present in many individuals. The only immune exposure information available for the cohort was CMV serostatus. In both the original and validation cohorts, the classifier was reported to diagnose cytomegalovirus status with high specificity and sensitivity. Linkage disequilibrium might explain the correlated functional status among segregating V segments, but an unknown experimental factor could not be excluded. An earlier analysis of approximately 590 of the donors showed that most TCR beta V segments appeared in productive rearrangements either about 87% or about 30% of the time, which broadly matched IMGT annotations. A later analysis reported that several top co-occurrence clusters appeared linked to parvovirus B19, influenza, CMV and Epstein-Barr virus. In vitro tests confirmed that a few of the cytomegalovirus-associated TCR beta chains recognize cytomegalovirus antigens. A later genetic analysis associated a missense DCLRE1C variant with V-gene and J-gene trimming of TCR beta chains, and an independent cohort replicated the association. When HLA alleles, especially DR and DQ, strongly co-occurred, TCR associations were difficult to assign to individual alleles. In a later genetic analysis, fewer N-insertions in productive TCRs were reported among donors in an Asian-associated ancestry cluster than the roughly 640-donor mean. According to a later analysis, TCR association rates differed among HLA loci, with DRB1 alleles showing the most associated TCRs and HLA-C alleles showing the fewest. A later analysis associated 15,000 or so TCR beta sequences with specific HLA alleles at a false discovery rate of 0.05. The 87-base-pair reads could not distinguish some IMGT-functional V segments, including TRBV6-2 and TRBV6-3, so those segments were excluded. The authors suggested that the approach could potentially be generalized to other disease states and immunological phenotypes. Because HLA typing was missing for some donors at each locus, association tests included only the typed subset. In this cohort, only TCR beta chains were sequenced, and detectable features were limited by the absence of alpha or paired-chain data. The sequencing pipeline was judged likely to have produced a cluster of highly shared sequence variants as a technical artifact. Because counts were too low, roughly 18 rarely observed V segments, including chromosome 9 orphons, were left out of the earlier analysis of about 500 of the donors. In a later analysis, most CMV-associated TCR beta chains were found to appear HLA-restricted, with HLA associations seemingly driven largely by CMV exposure. Roughly uniform sequencing depth across donors was assumed in presence/absence analyses, although this assumption may not hold. A later analysis found that HLA-associated TCR beta chains were more clonally expanded and had lower generation probabilities than equally common non-associated chains. The study gave a list of under 200 TCR beta chains associated with cytomegalovirus. A further reported finding was that TCR beta sequences accurately predicted the HLA-A and HLA-B alleles for most subjects in the first cohort.

Of note for this clone: This clone's antigen is unknown. No base quality values were provided; no much bigger clone lies one nucleotide off.

Trimming takes 0 bases from V and 8 bases from J, and the germline ends sit 10 bases apart. Reading from cysteine to phenylalanine, the CDR3 counts 14 amino acids. Just CDR3 DNA is preserved here, 42 bases in frame from base 1. The germline V gene sets CDR1 to SNHLY and CDR2 to FYNNEI. The chain is made from TRBV2 and TRBJ2-2, with the D gene too uncertain to name. The sample was PBMCs. The receptor comes from a female donor in good health and CMV-seropositive. The DNA sequence follows: TGTGCCAGCAGTGAAGCGGTCGCGTTGGGGGAGCTGTTTTTT. Its protein is CASSEAVALGELFF. Supplemented by the reference TRBV2 and TRBJ2-2 proteins around the CDR3, the complete variable domain is EPEVTQTPSHQVTQMGQEVILRCVPISNHLYFYWYRQILGQKVEFLVSFYNNEISEKSEIFDDQFSVERPDGSNFTLKIRSTKLEDSAMYFCASSEAVALGELFFGEGSRLTVL.